This TCR beta chain is drawn from a study of breast tumors, draining lymph nodes, adjacent tissues. Axillary draining lymph nodes of breast cancer patients supplied the node samples. Study conclusions and caveats: Luminal-like breast cancer showed significantly greater tumor-nontumor repertoire similarity than basal-like breast cancer did.

This clonotype was picked up many times. Its target is unknown. TCRdb re-analysed the multiplex PCR reads in MiXCR, keeping a single row per CDR3 protein. The sample records about 140,000 distinct CDR3 sequences, approximately 30% being singletons. The specimen sequenced was axillary lymph node tissue. The TCR originated in a female donor with breast cancer. Some clones in this sample may be carry-over from other donors' samples.

The CDR3 nucleotides read TGTGCCAGCAGTGAGGGACGGGACTATGGCTACACCTTC. It specifies CASSEGRDYGYTF. The chain is built from TRBV28 and TRBJ1-2; perhaps TRBD1 as D (5 bases). The CDR3 runs to 13 residues. CDR1 is MDHEN, CDR2 SYDVKM, per germline. Trimming pared 5 bases from V and 3 bases from J, leaving 10 bases between.